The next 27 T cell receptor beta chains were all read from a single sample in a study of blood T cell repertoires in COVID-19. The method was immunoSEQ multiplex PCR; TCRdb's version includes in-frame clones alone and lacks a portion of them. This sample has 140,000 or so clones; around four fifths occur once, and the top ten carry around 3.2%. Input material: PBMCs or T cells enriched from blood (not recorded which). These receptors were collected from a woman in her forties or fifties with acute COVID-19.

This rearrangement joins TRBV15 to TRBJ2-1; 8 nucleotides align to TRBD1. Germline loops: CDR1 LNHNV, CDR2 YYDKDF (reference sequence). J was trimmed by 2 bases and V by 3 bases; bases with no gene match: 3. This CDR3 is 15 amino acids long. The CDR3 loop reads CATSSATGAYNEQFF. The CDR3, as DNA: TGTGCCACCAGCAGTGCGACAGGGGCCTACAATGAGCAGTTCTTC.

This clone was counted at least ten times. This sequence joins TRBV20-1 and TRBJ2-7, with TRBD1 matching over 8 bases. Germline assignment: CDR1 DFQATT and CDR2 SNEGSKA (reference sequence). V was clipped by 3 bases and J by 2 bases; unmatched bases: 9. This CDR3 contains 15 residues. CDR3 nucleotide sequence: TGCAGTGCTAGTTGGGCCGGACAGGGAACCTACGAGCAGTACTTC. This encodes CSASWAGQGTYEQYF.

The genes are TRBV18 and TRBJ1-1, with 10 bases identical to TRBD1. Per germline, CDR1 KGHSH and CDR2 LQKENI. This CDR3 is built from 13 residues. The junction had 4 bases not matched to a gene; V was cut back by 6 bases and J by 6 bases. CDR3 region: CASSRQGAAEAFF. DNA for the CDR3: TGTGCCAGCTCCAGACAGGGGGCCGCTGAAGCTTTCTTT.

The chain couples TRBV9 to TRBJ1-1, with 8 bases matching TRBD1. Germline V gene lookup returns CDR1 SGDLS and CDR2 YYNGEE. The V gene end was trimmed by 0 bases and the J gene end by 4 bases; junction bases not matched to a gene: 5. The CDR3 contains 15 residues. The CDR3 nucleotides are TGTGCCAGCAGCGTAGGTTACAGGGGGTCCACTGAAGCTTTCTTT. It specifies CASSVGYRGSTEAFF.

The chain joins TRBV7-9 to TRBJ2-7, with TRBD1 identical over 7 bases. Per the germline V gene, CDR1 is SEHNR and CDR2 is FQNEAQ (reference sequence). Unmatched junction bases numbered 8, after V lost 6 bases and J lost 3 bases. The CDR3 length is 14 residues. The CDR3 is CASSQGGGRYEQYF. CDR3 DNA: TGTGCCAGCAGTCAAGGGGGCGGCCGCTACGAGCAGTACTTC.

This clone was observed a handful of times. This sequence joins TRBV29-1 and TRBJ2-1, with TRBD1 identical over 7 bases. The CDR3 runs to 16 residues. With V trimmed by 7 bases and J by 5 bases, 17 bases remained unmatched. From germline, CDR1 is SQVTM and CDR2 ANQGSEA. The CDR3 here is CSEIDSRDSVHNEQFF. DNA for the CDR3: TGCAGCGAAATAGACTCCCGGGACAGTGTCCACAATGAGCAGTTCTTC.

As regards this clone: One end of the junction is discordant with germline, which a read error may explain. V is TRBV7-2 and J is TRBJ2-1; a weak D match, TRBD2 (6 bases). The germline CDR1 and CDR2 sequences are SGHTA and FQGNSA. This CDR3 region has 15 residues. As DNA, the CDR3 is TGTGCCGGCAGCTCCGGGACTCCGTCCTACAATGAGCAGTTCTTC. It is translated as CAGSSGTPSYNEQFF.

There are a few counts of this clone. CDR3 coding DNA: TGTGCCAGCAGCGTAGGGCAGGGTTTCAACGAGCAGTACTTC. This translates into CASSVGQGFNEQYF. The chain is built from TRBV9 and TRBJ2-7; D is possibly TRBD1 (5 bases). Trimming cost V 0 bases and J 5 bases, with 12 bases left between them. The CDR3 spans 14 residues. Germline CDR1 SGDLS, CDR2 YYNGEE.

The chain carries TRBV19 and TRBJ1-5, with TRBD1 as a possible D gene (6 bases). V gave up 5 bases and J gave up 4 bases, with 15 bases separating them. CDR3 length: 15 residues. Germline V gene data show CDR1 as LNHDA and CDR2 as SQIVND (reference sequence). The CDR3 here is CASSAWGQGNQPQHF. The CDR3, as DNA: TGTGCCAGTAGTGCCTGGGGGCAGGGGAATCAGCCCCAGCATTTT.

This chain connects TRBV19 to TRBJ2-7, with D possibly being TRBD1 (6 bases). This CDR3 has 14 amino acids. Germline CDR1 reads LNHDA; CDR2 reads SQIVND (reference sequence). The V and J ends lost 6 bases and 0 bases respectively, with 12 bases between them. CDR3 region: CASRQGPSSYEQYF. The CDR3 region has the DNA TGTGCCAGTAGACAGGGCCCTAGCTCCTACGAGCAGTACTTC.

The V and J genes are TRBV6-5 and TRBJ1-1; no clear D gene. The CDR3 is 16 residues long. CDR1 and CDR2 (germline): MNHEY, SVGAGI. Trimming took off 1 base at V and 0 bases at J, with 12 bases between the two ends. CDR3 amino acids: CASSYYEGLMNTEAFF. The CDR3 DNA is TGTGCCAGCAGTTACTACGAGGGCCTAATGAACACTGAAGCTTTCTTT.

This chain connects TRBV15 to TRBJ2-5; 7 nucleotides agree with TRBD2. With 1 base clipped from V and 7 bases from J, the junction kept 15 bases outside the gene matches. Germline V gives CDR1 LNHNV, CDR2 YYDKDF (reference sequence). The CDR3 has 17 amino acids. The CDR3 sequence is CATSRGNKAGRDGTQYF. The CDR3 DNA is TGTGCCACCAGCAGAGGGAATAAAGCGGGGCGGGATGGGACCCAGTACTTC.

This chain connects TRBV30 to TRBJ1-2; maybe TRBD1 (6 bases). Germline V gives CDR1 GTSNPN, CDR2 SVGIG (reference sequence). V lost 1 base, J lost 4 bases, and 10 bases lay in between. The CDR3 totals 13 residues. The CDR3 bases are TGTGCCTGGAGTGAGGACAGACCCTATGGCTACACCTTC. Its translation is CAWSEDRPYGYTF.

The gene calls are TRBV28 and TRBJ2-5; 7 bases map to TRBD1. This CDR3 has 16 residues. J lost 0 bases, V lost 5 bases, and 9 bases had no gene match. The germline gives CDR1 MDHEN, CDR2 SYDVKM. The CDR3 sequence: CASSPPIQGYQETQYF. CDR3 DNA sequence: TGTGCCAGCAGTCCCCCCATACAGGGGTACCAAGAGACCCAGTACTTC.

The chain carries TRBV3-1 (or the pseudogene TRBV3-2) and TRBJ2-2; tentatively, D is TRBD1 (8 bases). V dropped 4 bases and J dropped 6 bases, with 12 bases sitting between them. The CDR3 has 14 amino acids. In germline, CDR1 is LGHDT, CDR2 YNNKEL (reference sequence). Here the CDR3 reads CASSRTGGAGELFF. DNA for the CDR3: TGTGCCAGCAGCCGAACAGGGGGGGCCGGGGAGCTGTTTTTT.

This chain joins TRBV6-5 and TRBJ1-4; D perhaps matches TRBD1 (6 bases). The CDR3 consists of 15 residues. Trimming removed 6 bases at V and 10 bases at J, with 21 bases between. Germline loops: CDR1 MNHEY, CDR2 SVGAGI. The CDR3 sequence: CASRTGHQLTGKLFF. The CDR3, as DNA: TGTGCCAGCAGAACGGGACACCAATTAACCGGAAAACTGTTTTTT.

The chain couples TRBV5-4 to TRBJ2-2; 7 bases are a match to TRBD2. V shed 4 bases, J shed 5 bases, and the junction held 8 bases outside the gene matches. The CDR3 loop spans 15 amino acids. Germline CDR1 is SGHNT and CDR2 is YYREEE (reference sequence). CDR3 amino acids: CASSRQREITGELFF. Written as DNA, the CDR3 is TGTGCCAGCAGCAGACAGCGGGAAATAACCGGGGAGCTGTTTTTT. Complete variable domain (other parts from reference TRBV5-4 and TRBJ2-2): ETGVTQSPTHLIKTRGQQVTLRCSSQSGHNTVSWYQQALGQGPQFIFQYYREEENGRGNFPPRFSGLQFPNYSSELNVNALELDDSALYLCASSRQREITGELFFGEGSRLTVL.

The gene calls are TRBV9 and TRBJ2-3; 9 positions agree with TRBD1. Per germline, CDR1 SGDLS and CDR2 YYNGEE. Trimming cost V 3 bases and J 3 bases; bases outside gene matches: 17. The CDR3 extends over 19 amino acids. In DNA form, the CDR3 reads TGTGCCAGCAGCGGGCAGGTCAACAGGGGGCGCTTGGGAACAGATACGCAGTATTTT. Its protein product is CASSGQVNRGRLGTDTQYF.

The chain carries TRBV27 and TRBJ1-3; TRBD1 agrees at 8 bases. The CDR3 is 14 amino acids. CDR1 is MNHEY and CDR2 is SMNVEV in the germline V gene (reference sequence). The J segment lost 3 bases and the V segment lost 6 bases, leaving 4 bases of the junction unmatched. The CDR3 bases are TGTGCCAGCAGGGCAGGGGGCGGTGGAAACACCATATATTTT. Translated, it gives CASRAGGGGNTIYF.

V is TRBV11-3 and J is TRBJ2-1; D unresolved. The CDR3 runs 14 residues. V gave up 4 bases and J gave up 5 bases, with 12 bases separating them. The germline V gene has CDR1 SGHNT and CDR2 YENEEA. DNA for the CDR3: TGTGCCAGCAGCTCCAGAGGCGGAGACAATGAGCAGTTCTTC. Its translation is CASSSRGGDNEQFF. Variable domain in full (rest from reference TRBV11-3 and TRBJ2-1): EAGVVQSPRYKIIEKKQPVAFWCNPISGHNTLYWYLQNLGQGPELLIRYENEEAVDDSQLPKDRFSAERLKGVDSTLKIQPAELGDSAVYLCASSSRGGDNEQFFGPGTRLTVL.

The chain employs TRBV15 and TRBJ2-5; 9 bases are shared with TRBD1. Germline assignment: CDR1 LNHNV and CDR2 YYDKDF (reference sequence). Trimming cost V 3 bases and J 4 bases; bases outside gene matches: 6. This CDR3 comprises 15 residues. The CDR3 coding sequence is TGTGCCACCAGCAGGGGACAGGGAAGGTTAGAGACCCAGTACTTC. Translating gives CATSRGQGRLETQYF. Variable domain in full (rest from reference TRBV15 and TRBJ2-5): DAMVIQNPRYQVTQFGKPVTLSCSQTLNHNVMYWYQQKSSQAPKLLFHYYDKDFNNEADTPDNFQSRRPNTSFCFLDIRSPGLGDTAMYLCATSRGQGRLETQYFGPGTRLLVL.

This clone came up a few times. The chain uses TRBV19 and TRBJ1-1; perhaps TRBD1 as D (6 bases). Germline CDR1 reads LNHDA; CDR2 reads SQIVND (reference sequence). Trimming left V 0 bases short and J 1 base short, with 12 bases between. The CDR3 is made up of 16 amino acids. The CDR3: CASSIDQGGTNTEAFF. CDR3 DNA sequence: TGTGCCAGTAGTATAGATCAAGGGGGTACGAACACTGAAGCTTTCTTT.

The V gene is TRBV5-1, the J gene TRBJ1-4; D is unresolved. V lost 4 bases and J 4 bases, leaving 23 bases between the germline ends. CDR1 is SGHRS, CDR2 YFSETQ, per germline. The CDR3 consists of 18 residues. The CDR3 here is CASSDSASGLNLNEKLFF. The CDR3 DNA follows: TGCGCCAGCAGCGACTCGGCCTCTGGCCTTAACCTTAATGAAAAACTGTTTTTT. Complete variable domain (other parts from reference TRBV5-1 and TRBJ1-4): KAGVTQTPRYLIKTRGQQVTLSCSPISGHRSVSWYQQTPGQGLQFLFEYFSETQRNKGNFPGRFSGRQFSNSRSEMNVSTLELGDSALYLCASSDSASGLNLNEKLFFGSGTQLSVL.

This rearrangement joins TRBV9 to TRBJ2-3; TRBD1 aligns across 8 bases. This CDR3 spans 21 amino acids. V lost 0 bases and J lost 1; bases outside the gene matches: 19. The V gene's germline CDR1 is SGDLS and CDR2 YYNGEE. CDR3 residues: CASSVAPSSRPGGGGTDTQYF. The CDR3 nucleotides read TGTGCCAGCAGCGTAGCTCCCAGTAGCCGGCCAGGGGGCGGAGGCACAGATACGCAGTATTTT.

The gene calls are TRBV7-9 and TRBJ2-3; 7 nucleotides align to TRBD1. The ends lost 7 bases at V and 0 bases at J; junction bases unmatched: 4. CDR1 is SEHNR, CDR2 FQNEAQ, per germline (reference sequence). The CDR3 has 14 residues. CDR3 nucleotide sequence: TGTGCCAGCACCGACAGGGTCAGCACAGATACGCAGTATTTT. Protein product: CASTDRVSTDTQYF.

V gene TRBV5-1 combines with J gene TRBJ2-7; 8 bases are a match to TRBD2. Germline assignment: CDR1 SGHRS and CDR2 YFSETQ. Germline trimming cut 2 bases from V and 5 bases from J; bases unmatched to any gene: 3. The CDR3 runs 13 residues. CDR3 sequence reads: CASSFPGGHEQYF. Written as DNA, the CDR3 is TGCGCCAGCAGCTTCCCGGGGGGGCACGAGCAGTACTTC.

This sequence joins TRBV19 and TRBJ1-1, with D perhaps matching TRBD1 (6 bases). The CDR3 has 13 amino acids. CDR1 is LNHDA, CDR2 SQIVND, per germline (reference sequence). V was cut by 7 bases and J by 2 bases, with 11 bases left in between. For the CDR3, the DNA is TGTGCCAGTAATAAGGGGACAAACACTGAAGCTTTCTTT. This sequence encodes CASNKGTNTEAFF. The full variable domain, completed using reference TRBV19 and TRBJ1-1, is DGGITQSPKYLFRKEGQNVTLSCEQNLNHDAMYWYRQDPGQGLRLIYYSQIVNDFQKGDIAEGYSVSREKKESFPLTVTSAQKNPTAFYLCASNKGTNTEAFFGQGTRLTVV.